A selection of T cell receptor beta chains follows, all from one sample in a study of neurological immune-mediated disorders. TCRdb re-derived calls from the 5' RACE reads in MiXCR, one entry per CDR3 protein. The sample comprises tens of thousands of distinct CDR3 sequences, around a tenth of which are singletons, and 1.5% to 2% rests with the top ten. Material for sequencing was PBMCs. The receptors derive from a middle-aged man in good health. The CDR3 runs from the conserved cysteine through the conserved F or W. Fields, in order: V gene, clone size, D gene, J gene, CDR3 protein, CDR3 DNA. D genes are given only for firm matches. Clone size is not always given. Where it is, it says once, few, many or a class for expanded clones.

TRBV5-1	many	.	TRBJ2-7	CASSPPRGRAYEQYF	TGCGCCAGCAGCCCCCCGAGGGGGAGGGCCTACGAGCAGTACTTC
TRBV6-1	.	TRBD2	TRBJ2-5	CASSEVSGASGTWTQYF	TGTGCCAGCAGTGAAGTGTCAGGGGCTAGCGGGACGTGGACCCAGTACTTC
TRBV14	many	TRBD2	TRBJ2-3	CASSPGTSYTDTQYF	TGTGCCAGCAGCCCCGGGACTAGTTACACAGATACGCAGTATTTT
TRBV7-2	medium-sized	TRBD1	TRBJ2-7	CASSEDRGQGEQYF	TGTGCCAGCAGCGAGGACAGGGGGCAAGGAGAGCAGTACTTC
TRBV28	many	TRBD1	TRBJ2-2	CASNPGTDNTGELFF	TGTGCCAGTAACCCCGGGACAGACAACACCGGGGAGCTGTTTTTT
TRBV5-1	many	TRBD2	TRBJ2-2	CASRISGGPNTGELFF	TGCGCCAGCAGAATAAGCGGGGGCCCGAACACCGGGGAGCTGTTTTTT
TRBV11-2	many	.	TRBJ2-7	CASSFPGGYEQYF	TGTGCCAGCAGCTTCCCAGGGGGGTACGAGCAGTACTTC
TRBV25-1	many	TRBD2	TRBJ2-5	CASSARGGGETQYF	TGTGCCAGCAGTGCACGGGGGGGAGGGGAGACCCAGTACTTC
TRBV20-1	.	TRBD2	TRBJ2-1	CSARDSGAYNEQFF	TGCAGTGCTAGGGATAGCGGGGCCTACAATGAGCAGTTCTTC
TRBV20-1	many	TRBD1	TRBJ1-6	CSAIPGQGNSPLHF	TGCAGTGCTATTCCGGGACAGGGGAATTCACCCCTCCACTTT
TRBV4-3	many	TRBD2	TRBJ2-1	CASSQDLVLAGVSNEQFF	TGCGCCAGCAGCCAAGATCTTGTCCTAGCGGGAGTTTCGAATGAGCAGTTCTTC
TRBV7-2	many	TRBD2	TRBJ2-7	CATAGGSAEQYF	TGTGCCACCGCGGGGGGGTCGGCCGAGCAGTACTTC
TRBV28	many	.	TRBJ2-4	CASNDGRAKNIQYF	TGTGCCAGCAACGACGGTCGGGCCAAAAACATTCAGTACTTC
TRBV12-3/TRBV12-4	many	TRBD2	TRBJ2-1	CASSTRLAGGNEQFF	TGTGCCAGCAGTACACGACTAGCGGGAGGGAATGAGCAGTTCTTC
TRBV20-1	many	.	TRBJ2-3	CSAGEGGPTDTQYF	TGCAGTGCAGGGGAGGGGGGCCCCACAGATACGCAGTATTTT
TRBV21-1	many	.	TRBJ2-5	CASSISGRAEETQYF	TGTGCCAGCAGCATTAGCGGGAGGGCCGAAGAGACCCAGTACTTC
TRBV6-2/TRBV6-3	many	.	TRBJ2-1	CASKEDRYSYNEQFF	TGTGCCAGCAAGGAAGACAGGTACAGCTACAATGAGCAGTTCTTC
TRBV6-5	many	TRBD2	TRBJ2-3	CASSTRPPSSGGSTDTQYF	TGTGCCAGCAGTACACGCCCCCCTTCATCGGGAGGAAGCACAGATACGCAGTATTTT
TRBV29-1	many	.	TRBJ2-2	CSVGSGNTGELFF	TGCAGCGTTGGTAGCGGAAACACCGGGGAGCTGTTTTTT
TRBV4-2	many	.	TRBJ2-2	CASSQDVGAGELFF	TGTGCCAGCAGCCAGGACGTGGGGGCCGGGGAGCTGTTTTTT
TRBV20-1	many	TRBD2	TRBJ2-1	CSARVGGLAEQFF	TGCAGTGCTAGAGTCGGGGGACTAGCGGAGCAGTTCTTC
TRBV12-3/TRBV12-4	many	.	TRBJ1-1	CASSLRSNQAFF	TGTGCCAGCAGTTTACGCAGTAACCAAGCTTTCTTT
TRBV28	many	.	TRBJ2-4	CASSTGAKNIQYF	TGTGCCAGCAGTACGGGGGCCAAAAACATTCAGTACTTC
TRBV20-1	many	TRBD2	TRBJ2-5	CSASSPSGRLETQYF	TGCAGTGCTAGTTCCCCTAGCGGGAGGTTAGAGACCCAGTACTTC
TRBV9	many	.	TRBJ2-2	CASSVEPGVGTGELFF	TGTGCCAGCAGCGTAGAACCAGGGGTGGGAACCGGGGAGCTGTTTTTT
TRBV27	many	.	TRBJ1-5	CASSPQGPNQPQHF	TGTGCCAGCAGTCCCCAGGGTCCTAATCAGCCCCAGCATTTT
TRBV5-1	many	TRBD1	TRBJ1-5	CASSLVPGGSNQPQHF	TGCGCCAGCAGCTTGGTGCCAGGGGGTAGCAATCAGCCCCAGCATTTT
TRBV27	.	.	TRBJ1-4	CASSPTPGGVMGKLFF	TGTGCCAGCAGTCCGACCCCGGGAGGGGTTATGGGAAAACTGTTTTTT
TRBV18	many	TRBD1	TRBJ2-7	CASSPPGQGLHEQYF	TGTGCCAGCTCCCCACCGGGACAGGGGCTCCACGAGCAGTACTTC
TRBV24-1	many	TRBD1	TRBJ1-1	CATSDYVDRGSTEAFF	TGTGCCACCAGTGATTACGTGGACAGGGGAAGTACTGAAGCTTTCTTT
TRBV6-2/TRBV6-3	.	TRBD1	TRBJ2-3	CASSLYRGDTDTQYF	TGTGCCAGCAGTCTCTACAGGGGCGACACAGATACGCAGTATTTT
TRBV5-1	many	.	TRBJ2-2	CASSRDGDTGELFF	TGCGCCAGCAGCCGGGATGGGGACACCGGGGAGCTGTTTTTT
TRBV6-6	many	TRBD2	TRBJ2-7	CASSPYTGTSGSYEQYF	TGTGCCAGCAGTCCCTACACCGGGACTAGCGGTTCCTACGAGCAGTACTTC
TRBV7-2	.	.	TRBJ2-1	CASRLRAGNYHEQFF	TGTGCCAGCAGGCTGAGGGCAGGCAACTATCATGAGCAGTTCTTC
TRBV4-1	.	TRBD2	TRBJ2-3	CAGSRSGGAEIDTQYF	TGCGCCGGCAGCCGGAGCGGGGGGGCCGAGATAGATACGCAGTATTTT
TRBV20-1	many	TRBD2	TRBJ2-1	CSARTPGLAGVNEQFF	TGCAGTGCTAGGACACCGGGACTAGCGGGAGTTAATGAGCAGTTCTTC
TRBV20-1	many	.	TRBJ1-5	CSAAADSYQPQHF	TGCAGTGCCGCAGCCGACAGTTATCAGCCCCAGCATTTT
TRBV7-2	many	.	TRBJ2-7	CASSRSYEQYF	TGTGCCAGCAGCAGGTCCTACGAGCAGTACTTC
TRBV12-3/TRBV12-4	many	.	TRBJ2-7	CASSLIPGYEQYF	TGTGCCAGCAGTTTAATTCCGGGCTACGAGCAGTACTTC
TRBV21-1	many	.	TRBJ1-5	CASNRTDNQPQHF	TGTGCCAGCAACAGGACAGACAATCAGCCCCAGCATTTT
TRBV12-3/TRBV12-4	many	.	TRBJ1-2	CASSFGQSGGYTF	TGTGCCAGCAGTTTTGGACAGTCCGGTGGCTACACCTTC
TRBV7-9	.	TRBD2	TRBJ2-3	CASSRRMREMSTDTQYF	TGTGCCAGCAGCCGGCGGATGCGGGAGATGAGCACAGATACGCAGTATTTT
TRBV19	many	.	TRBJ1-1	CASSIQKNTEAFF	TGTGCCAGTAGTATACAAAAGAACACTGAAGCTTTCTTT
TRBV28	many	.	TRBJ2-1	CASRAGQYNEQFF	TGTGCCAGTCGGGCTGGTCAGTACAATGAGCAGTTCTTC
TRBV5-1	.	.	TRBJ2-5	CASSFYICSAQGGETQYF	.